The present T cell receptor beta chain was sequenced within a study of blood T cell repertoires in COVID-19 (TCRdb year 2020). In the study overall: The collaborator samples originated in the United States, Italy and Spain and spanned the acute and convalescent phases of COVID-19. The prospective study material was composed of cDNA or gDNA derived from T cells, B-cell-depleted T cells, or PBMCs. The dataset comprised deeply sampled blood TCRbeta repertoires from subjects exposed to, actively infected with, or recovered from COVID-19. A freely available public database, intended as a resource for researchers studying the immune response to SARS-CoV-2, is where the repertoires were released. Samples were obtained from the ongoing ImmuneRACE study (first 160 participants) and from about 1,300 subjects provided by 6 global collaborators. Sample metadata almost always included a de-identified subject ID, COVID-19 status, age in years and sex. Where HLA class I and class II types were available, the types were taken from metadata supplied by the sample provider, not from assay-based typing. Overall results and qualifications from the work: How much clinical and demographic metadata was included differed by source and by participant, and the metadata was provided uncurated.

TCRbeta CDR3 regions were amplified from genomic DNA using the immunoSEQ Assay, a bias-controlled multiplex PCR. Per the authors' processing: Within the assay, amplification of reference gene primers was used to estimate how many nucleated cells each sample contained. Sequence reads were collapsed and filtered to measure the absolute abundance of every unique TCRbeta CDR3 rearrangement. For each sample, productive Simpson clonality was calculated as the square root of Simpson's diversity index across productive rearrangements. Sourced from immuneACCESS, this table was stored by TCRdb with only in-frame sequences that have V and J called. A share of the clones is absent; for the studies checked, an unresolved V gene accounts for under half, and the remainder has no known explanation. The V and J calls and clone size are taken from that table; D and trimming were inferred from the DNA. In this sample the table shows under 200,000 clones, around 90% of which occur a single time. 0.5% to 0.6% of the sample rests with the top ten.

The collaborating institutions used their own protocols to collect whole blood in K2EDTA tubes. For TCRbeta analysis, collaborators shipped samples in one of three forms: frozen whole blood, isolated PBMCs, or DNA extracted from either of those sample types. V drops 4 bases and J drops 11 bases, leaving 23 bases in between. For CDR1 and CDR2, the germline V gene (reference sequence) lists LGHDT and YNNKEL. From the cysteine up to the phenylalanine, the CDR3 has a length of 15 residues. CDR3 DNA only is kept here, 45 bases in frame from base 1. To note about this clone: It has no known antigen specificity. Base qualities are not at hand, and no much larger clone is one base apart.

Sequencing was performed on peripheral blood. The sequence came from a man aged 45-65 years with acute or convalescent COVID-19. The chain employs TRBV3-1 (or the pseudogene TRBV3-2) and TRBJ1-1, and TRBD1 may be the D gene, going by 6 matching bases. The DNA reads TGTGCCAGCAGCCTAGGTCCGCCAGGGGCTAAGGGGGCTTTCTTT. It codes for CASSLGPPGAKGAFF.